Sequencing of this T cell receptor (beta chain) was carried out in a study of shared clonotypes between healthy human individuals. Amplification in unsorted PBMC replicate PCRs started from roughly 330 ng DNA, which equals 30,000 to 35,000 T cell genomes. The table came from immunoSEQ multiplex PCR; TCRdb's copy has only in-frame clones and leaves some out. The table shows roughly 500,000 clones, with 60% to 85% occurring only once. Study observations and caveats: Sampling covered blood only; tissue repertoires likely differ.

This clone has only a few counts. Its matching antigen is unknown. Trimming took off 8 bases at V and 2 bases at J, with 10 bases between the two ends. CDR1 and CDR2 (germline): SGHTA, FQGNSA. The CDR3 loop spans 13 amino acids. Recent acute infections and vaccinations were absent in the healthy HIV-negative adult donors. Genomic DNA from unsorted samples was obtained from around 93 million PBMCs (per sample). The chain combines TRBV7-2 with TRBJ1-5; a weak D match, TRBD1 (6 bases). The sequence derives from a woman between 40 and 50 years old in good health. Some clones in this sample may be carry-over from other donors' samples. The sample comprised PBMCs. CDR3 sequence reads: CASSDRGNQPQHF. Here the CDR3 DNA reads TGTGCCAGCTCGGACAGAGGCAATCAGCCCCAGCATTTT.